The 18 T cell receptor beta chains presented below share a single source sample, sequenced in a study of molecular identifiers for immune sequencing clone quantification. TCRdb redid the calling of the PCR reads with MiXCR, one entry per CDR3 protein. In the table there are 400,000 to 600,000 distinct CDR3 sequences, 20% to 25% of which are singletons. The specimen was naive CD8+ T cells from blood, with Jurkat cell RNA spiked in. Sample subset: FACS-sorted CD8+CD4-CCR7+CD45RA+ naive T cells. All receptors derive from a human donor in good health. Some libraries in this study had Jurkat cell RNA spiked in.

The sample holds a few counts of this clonotype. V usage is TRBV7-9 and J usage is TRBJ2-7; TRBD2 aligns across 11 bases. The V gene end was trimmed by 4 bases and the J gene end by 2 bases; junction bases not matched to a gene: 7. This CDR3 region has 16 residues. In germline, CDR1 is SEHNR, CDR2 FQNEAQ (reference sequence). In DNA form, the CDR3 reads TGTGCCAGCAGCTCGTCCCTAGCGGGGGGCCCCTACGAGCAGTACTTC. Translating gives CASSSSLAGGPYEQYF.

Remarks on this clonotype: Since a much larger clone is just one base distant, this may be a read error. The CDR3 does not end in the conserved phenylalanine or tryptophan, so this is likely a read error. This rearrangement joins TRBV3-1 to TRBJ2-3, with D perhaps matching TRBD2 (7 bases). Trimming removed 4 bases at V and 4 bases at J, with 18 bases between. CDR3 size: 16 residues. Germline CDR1 and CDR2: LGHDT and YNNKEL (reference sequence). The DNA of the CDR3 is TGTGCCAGCAGCCCTTCGAGGGGGGGGCCGCCAGATACGCAGTATCTT. Translated: CASSPSRGGPPDTQYL.

As concerns this clonotype: A much larger clone is a single base away; this may be a read error. This chain links TRBV29-1 with TRBJ1-1, with D uncertain. Trimming left V 6 bases short and J 2 bases short, with 13 bases between. The CDR3 is 13 amino acids. Looked up from germline, CDR1 is SQVTM and CDR2 is ANQGSEA. The CDR3 region is CSVTWQPNTEAFF. The CDR3, as DNA: TGCAGCGTGACGTGGCAGCCTAACACTGAAGCTTTCTTT.

In its sample, this clonotype was seen many times. This chain connects TRBV4-1 to TRBJ2-7; D may correspond to TRBD1 or TRBD2 (6 bases each). CDR3 length: 12 residues. Germline V CDR1 and CDR2: MGHRA, YSYEKL. V lost 5 bases and J 7 bases, leaving 12 bases between the germline ends. CDR3: CASSVGAGEQYF. In DNA, the CDR3 is TGCGCCAGCAGCGTGGGGGCGGGAGAGCAGTACTTC.

This clonotype was found many times. The J gene is TRBJ2-5, the V gene TRBV5-1; D perhaps matches TRBD2 (5 bases). CDR1 is SGHRS, CDR2 YFSETQ, per germline. The length of the CDR3 is 16 residues. The V end was cut by 0 bases, the J end by 2 bases, with 14 bases between. CDR3 nucleotides: TGCGCCAGCAGCTTGGTCGGTGGAGGCGCACAAGAGACCCAGTACTTC. This sequence encodes CASSLVGGGAQETQYF.

This clonotype was detected ten times or more. The chain recombines TRBV6-5 with TRBJ1-1; TRBD1 is a possible D gene (6 bases). The CDR3 spans 14 residues. Between the trimmed V and J ends, which lost 0 bases and 5 bases, there was a span of 10 bases. The V gene's germline CDR1 is MNHEY and CDR2 SVGAGI. Written as DNA, the CDR3 is TGTGCCAGCAGTTACTCGGGGGGCCAAACTGAAGCTTTCTTT. Amino acids: CASSYSGGQTEAFF.

The chain couples TRBV5-6 to TRBJ2-1; TRBD2 matches 11 bases. The CDR3 covers 17 residues. Trimming removed 3 bases from V and 3 bases from J; junction bases left unmatched: 8. CDR1 is SGHDT and CDR2 is YYEEEE in the germline V gene. The CDR3 loop reads CASSSRPGLADYNEQFF. The CDR3 DNA is TGTGCCAGCAGCTCTCGGCCGGGACTAGCGGACTACAATGAGCAGTTCTTC.

This rearrangement joins TRBV7-2 to TRBJ2-3; 7 bases are a match to TRBD1. Germline V gene lookup returns CDR1 SGHTA and CDR2 FQGNSA. The CDR3 has 17 amino acids. The junction had 7 bases not matched to a gene; V was cut back by 1 base and J by 0 bases. DNA for the CDR3: TGTGCCAGCAGCTTAGTAGGACAGGCCTCTAGCACAGATACGCAGTATTTT. It encodes CASSLVGQASSTDTQYF.

This clonotype appeared a few times. The rearrangement links TRBV4-1 to TRBJ2-3; 8 bases line up with TRBD1. This CDR3 contains 18 residues. CDR1 MGHRA and CDR2 YSYEKL come from the germline V gene. With V trimmed by 3 bases and J by 4 bases, 15 bases remained unmatched. The CDR3 DNA reads as TGCGCCAGCAGCCATCTAAAACTTCGCAGGGGGCAAGCAGATACGCAGTATTTT. Its translation is CASSHLKLRRGQADTQYF.

This clonotype has only a few counts. V is TRBV19 and J is TRBJ2-3, with 12 bases lining up with TRBD2. CDR3 length equals 17 residues. Unmatched junction bases numbered 7, after V lost 4 bases and J lost 2 bases. Germline V CDR1 and CDR2: LNHDA, SQIVND (reference sequence). The chain's CDR3 is CASSTRTSGAFTDTQYF. DNA of the CDR3: TGTGCCAGTAGTACTCGGACTAGCGGGGCCTTCACAGATACGCAGTATTTT.

This CDR3 reads CASSHPGNTIYF. The DNA for the CDR3 is TGTGCCAGCAGCCACCCAGGAAACACCATATATTTT. The chain recombines TRBV12-3 or TRBV12-4 with TRBJ1-3; no reliable D call. Between the trimmed V and J ends, which lost 6 bases and 4 bases, there was a span of 7 bases. This CDR3 has 12 residues.

This clonotype occurred a few times. The chain employs TRBV7-2 and TRBJ2-7, with 7 bases fitting TRBD1. Per the germline V gene, CDR1 is SGHTA and CDR2 is FQGNSA. The V and J ends lost 8 bases and 10 bases, in that order; junction bases with no gene match: 17. This CDR3 spans 14 amino acids. In DNA, the CDR3 is TGTGCCAGCGGCTACGGGTCCGGACAGGCGCCCCAGTACTTC. Translated, it gives CASGYGSGQAPQYF.

Details on this clonotype: With a much larger clone just one base away, this may be a read error. The chain combines TRBV4-1 with TRBJ2-5, with TRBD1 as a possible D gene (5 bases). The CDR3 has 15 residues. The germline V gene has CDR1 MGHRA and CDR2 YSYEKL. Between the trimmed V and J ends, which lost 1 base and 3 bases, there was a span of 12 bases. The CDR3, as DNA: TGCGCCAGCAGCCAAGTTAGAAGGGGCGAAGAGACCCAGTACTTC. Translating it yields CASSQVRRGEETQYF.

This clonotype was detected only a few times. The rearrangement uses TRBV20-1 and TRBJ2-7; TRBD2 agrees at 11 bases. The CDR3 covers 15 residues. Germline-derived CDR1 and CDR2 are DFQATT and SNEGSKA (reference sequence). Unmatched junction bases numbered 6, after V lost 2 bases and J lost 3 bases. CDR3 nucleotide sequence: TGCAGTGCTAGACGGCTAGCGGGAGGTGACTACGAGCAGTACTTC. It codes for CSARRLAGGDYEQYF.

The chain carries TRBV9 and TRBJ2-7; possible D gene TRBD2, 5 bases. Trimming took 4 bases from V and 0 from J, leaving 17 bases between them. Germline lookup yields CDR1 SGDLS and CDR2 YYNGEE. This CDR3 has 16 amino acids. The CDR3 sequence: CASSQADYISSYEQYF. Written as DNA, the CDR3 is TGTGCCAGCAGCCAGGCCGACTACATAAGCTCCTACGAGCAGTACTTC.

This clonotype was seen a few times. The J gene is TRBJ2-2, the V gene TRBV20-1, with D perhaps given as TRBD1 or TRBD2 (5 bases each). Trimming shortened V by 1 base and J by 3 bases, and 18 bases separated the two germline ends. CDR3 length: 17 residues. The germline V gene has CDR1 DFQATT and CDR2 SNEGSKA (reference sequence). CDR3 sequence: CSARVRGVPRDTGELFF. The CDR3 DNA sequence: TGCAGTGCTAGAGTAAGAGGGGTGCCGCGGGACACCGGGGAGCTGTTTTTT.

A note on this clonotype: Without the conserved terminal phenylalanine or tryptophan, this CDR3 likely stems from a read error. The rearrangement links TRBV6-5 to TRBJ1-4; D possibly corresponds to TRBD1 (5 bases). There are 14 residues in the CDR3. V lost 8 bases to trimming and J lost 8 bases, with 18 bases between them. Germline V gene sequence: CDR1 MNHEY, CDR2 SVGAGI. The CDR3 loop is CASGTGVLGEKLFL. In DNA, the CDR3 is TGTGCCAGCGGGACGGGCGTCCTGGGGGAAAAACTGTTTCTT.

This clonotype came up many times. V usage is TRBV27 and J usage is TRBJ1-1; D is possibly TRBD1 (5 bases). Trimming removed 2 bases from V and 6 bases from J, with 10 bases in between. This CDR3 has 13 amino acids. Germline V lookup: CDR1 MNHEY, CDR2 SMNVEV (reference sequence). CDR3 DNA sequence: TGTGCCAGCAGTTTAGGCGGCAGGGCTGAAGCTTTCTTT. Translated: CASSLGGRAEAFF.